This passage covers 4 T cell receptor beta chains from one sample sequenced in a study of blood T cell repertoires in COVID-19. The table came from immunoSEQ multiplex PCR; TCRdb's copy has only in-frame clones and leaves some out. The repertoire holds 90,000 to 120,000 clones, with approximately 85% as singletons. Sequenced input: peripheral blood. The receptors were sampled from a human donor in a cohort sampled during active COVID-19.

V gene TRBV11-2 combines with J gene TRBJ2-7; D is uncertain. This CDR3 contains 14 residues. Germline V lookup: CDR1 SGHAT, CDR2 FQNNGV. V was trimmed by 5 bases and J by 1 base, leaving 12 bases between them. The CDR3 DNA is TGTGCCAGCAGCCTCCGAGAAATATCCTACGAGCAGTACTTC. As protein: CASSLREISYEQYF.

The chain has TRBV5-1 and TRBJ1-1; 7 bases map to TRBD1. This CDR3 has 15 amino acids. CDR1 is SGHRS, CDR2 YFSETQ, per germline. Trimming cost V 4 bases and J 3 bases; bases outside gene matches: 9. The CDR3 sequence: CASSRTGRGDTEAFF. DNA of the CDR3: TGCGCCAGCAGCCGGACAGGCAGGGGGGACACTGAAGCTTTCTTT.

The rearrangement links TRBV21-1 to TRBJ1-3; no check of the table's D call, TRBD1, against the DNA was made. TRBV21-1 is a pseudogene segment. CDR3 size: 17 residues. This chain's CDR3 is CASSKRQRQDSGNTIYF. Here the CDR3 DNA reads TGTGCCAGCAGCAAAAGACAGCGACAAGACTCTGGAAACACCATATATTTT.

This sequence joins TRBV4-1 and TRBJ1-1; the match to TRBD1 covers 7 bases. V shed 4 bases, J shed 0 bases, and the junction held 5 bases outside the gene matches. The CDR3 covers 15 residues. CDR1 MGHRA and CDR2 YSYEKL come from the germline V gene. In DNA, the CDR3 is TGCGCCAGCAGCCCCAGACAGGGCGTGAACACTGAAGCTTTCTTT. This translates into CASSPRQGVNTEAFF.